The T cell receptor (beta chain) under discussion was sequenced for a study of vaccination and CD4 T cells after COVID-19. Study-wide context: It was a median about 93 days after diagnosis, with a range of 35 to 161, that post-COVID samples were drawn.

The treatment here: approximately 9-day PBMC culture with coronavirus spike peptide pools or control peptides (ViraFEST assay). Investigators obtained the unexposed donor's CD4+ T cells before the COVID-19 pandemic (2011-2018). As cell numbers allowed, unexposed-donor CD4+ T cells faced SARS-CoV-2 S/N and four cold-coronavirus spikes. V shed 4 bases, J shed 4 bases, and the junction held 12 bases outside the gene matches. This CDR3 has 16 amino acids. Germline loops: CDR1 SNHLY, CDR2 FYNNEI. As for this clonotype: Its antigen is undetermined.

The Oncomine TCR Beta short-read assay was what sequenced the DNA obtained from cultured CD4+ T cells. TCRdb re-called the PCR reads with MiXCR, one entry per CDR3 protein. The sample shows around 4,000 distinct CDR3 sequences, less than 65% of them seen only once. The sequence came from a human donor in good health. The sample comprised CD4+ T cells from blood, cultured in vitro. The rearrangement links TRBV2 to TRBJ1-2, with TRBD1 matching over 7 bases. Written as DNA, the CDR3 is TGTGCCAGCAGTGGACAGGGTATCGCCTTAGTCTATGGCTACACCTTC. Translated, it gives CASSGQGIALVYGYTF.